This TCR beta chain is drawn from a study of T cell responses to AZD1222 COVID-19 vaccine. Study-wide points: It was only a handful of AZD1222 recipients who were seropositive at baseline. Clonal diversity may have been underestimated, and the donors were mostly white British, with more females than males. Spike-wide vaccine-associated CD4 TCRs dominated at 160-218 and 743-854.

Details on this clone: What it recognizes is unknown.

The data were produced by immunoSEQ multiplex PCR, yet TCRdb's version contains in-frame clones alone and is incomplete. The sample lists around 110,000 clones, around 91% occurring once. Second-dose timings of about 4 or about 12 weeks were pooled. CDR3 size: 15 residues. The V and J ends lost 5 bases and 4 bases respectively, with 12 bases between them. The germline CDR1 and CDR2 sequences are SGHTA and FQGTGA. The genes are TRBV7-3 and TRBJ1-6, with unresolved D. This TCR came from an adult who received the AZD1222 COVID-19 vaccine. The specimen comprised peripheral blood, sampled 28 days after the second AZD1222 dose. The CDR3 nucleotides are TGTGCCAGCAGCATGGACGGCCTTTATAATTCACCCCTCCACTTT. This translates into CASSMDGLYNSPLHF.